The subject of this entry is one TCR beta chain. No cognate antigen has been identified for it. Nothing much larger sits one base from this clone, and base qualities are not available. This sample is drawn from a study of blood T cell repertoires in COVID-19 (dated by TCRdb to 2018 to 2021). Some background on the complete study: Samples covering the acute and convalescent phases of COVID-19 were provided by collaborators in the United States, Italy and Spain. The prospective study material was composed of cDNA or gDNA derived from T cells, B-cell-depleted T cells, or PBMCs. Deeply sampled blood TCRbeta repertoires from subjects exposed to, actively infected with, or recovered from COVID-19 were included in the dataset. A freely available public database, intended as a resource for researchers studying the immune response to SARS-CoV-2, is where the repertoires were released. Samples were obtained from the ongoing ImmuneRACE study (first 160 participants) and from roughly 1,300 subjects provided by 6 global collaborators. A de-identified subject ID, COVID-19 status, age in years and sex were almost always included in the sample metadata. Where available, HLA class I and class II types were obtained from metadata supplied by the sample provider rather than from assay-based typing.

What the study reported, not specific to this receptor: The quantity of clinical and demographic metadata differed by source and by participant and was supplied without curation.

Collaborating institutions collected whole blood in K2EDTA tubes following their own protocols. For TCRbeta analysis, collaborators shipped samples in one of three forms: frozen whole blood, isolated PBMCs, or DNA extracted from either of those sample types. TCRbeta CDR3 regions were amplified from genomic DNA using the immunoSEQ Assay, a bias-controlled multiplex PCR. The authors processed their data as follows. The number of nucleated cells in each sample was estimated from the amplification of reference gene primers within the assay. Sequence reads were collapsed and filtered to measure the absolute abundance of every unique TCRbeta CDR3 rearrangement. For each sample, productive Simpson clonality was calculated by taking the square root of Simpson's diversity index across productive rearrangements. The clones in this table, taken by TCRdb from immuneACCESS, are in-frame only. Not every clone is retained; where verified, under half of the shortfall comes from an unresolved V gene, and the cause of the rest is unknown. The DNA gave D and trimming, while V, J and clone size come from that table. The sample yields approximately 180,000 clones; about nine tenths were counted once. The ten largest make up roughly 1.5% of the sample.

The sequencing input was peripheral blood. The sequence derives from a woman aged 50 to 60 with acute or convalescent COVID-19.

The bases read TGTGCCAGTAGCGCGTCTTCCCTCCTATGGCAGTTCTTC. It specifies CASSASSLLWQFF. The chain couples TRBV19 to TRBJ2-1; the D gene assignment is ambiguous. Sequences LNHDA (CDR1) and SQIVND (CDR2) are obtained from the germline V gene (reference sequence). V and J are truncated by 6 bases and 12 bases respectively, leaving an intervening sequence of 18 bases. Measured from the cysteine to the phenylalanine, the CDR3 is 13 residues long. Solely the CDR3 DNA is kept, with 39 bases framed from the first base. With the rest looked up from the reference TRBV19 and TRBJ2-1 genes rather than sequenced, the full variable domain is DGGITQSPKYLFRKEGQNVTLSCEQNLNHDAMYWYRQDPGQGLRLIYYSQIVNDFQKGDIAEGYSVSREKKESFPLTVTSAQKNPTAFYLCASSASSLLWQFFGPGTRLTVL.